This TCR beta chain was recorded in a study of response to subunit inactivated influenza vaccine. To note about this clonotype: Its antigen is as yet unknown.

Study-level points and caveats: Authors suggested that a seasonal influenza vaccination recruits few new T cells each time.

TCRdb independently ran MiXCR on the RT-PCR reads; one entry per CDR3 protein. This table holds hundreds of thousands of distinct CDR3 sequences, 14% found once. V lost 5 bases and J 0 bases, leaving 17 bases between the germline ends. CDR1 is LGHNA and CDR2 is YNFKEQ in the germline V gene. The CDR3 runs to 17 residues. The origin of this receptor is a man aged 50 to 59 who received an inactivated influenza vaccine. Specimen: PBMCs from blood, collected 14 to 15 days before vaccination. This rearrangement joins TRBV4-2 to TRBJ1-5; D is unresolved. As DNA, the CDR3 is TGTGCCAGCAGCATAATCTGGGGAGCCGATAGCAATCAGCCCCAGCATTTT. Protein sequence: CASSIIWGADSNQPQHF.